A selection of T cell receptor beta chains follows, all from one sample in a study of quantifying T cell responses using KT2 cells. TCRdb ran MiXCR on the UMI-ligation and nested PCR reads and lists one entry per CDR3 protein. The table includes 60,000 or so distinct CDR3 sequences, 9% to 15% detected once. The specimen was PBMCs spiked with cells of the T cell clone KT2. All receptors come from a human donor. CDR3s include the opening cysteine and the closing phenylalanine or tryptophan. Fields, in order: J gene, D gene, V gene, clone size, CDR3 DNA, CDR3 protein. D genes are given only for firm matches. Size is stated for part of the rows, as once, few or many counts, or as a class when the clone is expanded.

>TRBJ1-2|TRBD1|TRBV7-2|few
TGTGCCAGCAGCCGGACAGGGGGGAACTATGGCTACACCTTC
CASSRTGGNYGYTF
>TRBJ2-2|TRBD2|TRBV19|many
TGTGCCAGTAGTATAGGACTAGCGGTGAACACCGGGGAGCTGTTTTTT
CASSIGLAVNTGELFF
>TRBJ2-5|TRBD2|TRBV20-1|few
TGCAGTGCTAGAGGGATAACTAGCGGGGGATTCCAAGAGACCCAGTACTTC
CSARGITSGGFQETQYF
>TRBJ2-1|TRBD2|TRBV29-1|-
TGCAGCGTCGAAAAGACTAGCGGGGGGCCATACAATGAGCAGTTCTTC
CSVEKTSGGPYNEQFF
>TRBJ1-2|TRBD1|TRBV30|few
TGTGCCTGGAGTACTCGGACAGGGTCCTACACCTTC
CAWSTRTGSYTF
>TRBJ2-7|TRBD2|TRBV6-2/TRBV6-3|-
TGTGCCAGCAGTGACCCGGGACTAGCGAGGTACGAGCAGTACTTC
CASSDPGLARYEQYF
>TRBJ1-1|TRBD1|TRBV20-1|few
TGCAGTGCTAGAGCAGGGGGCGCCGGGGACACTGAAGCTTTCTTT
CSARAGGAGDTEAFF
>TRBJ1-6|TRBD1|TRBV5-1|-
TGCGCCAGCAGCACGACAGGGGGGCTAAATTCACCCCTCCACTTT
CASSTTGGLNSPLHF
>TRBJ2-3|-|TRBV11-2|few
TGTGCCAGCAGCCGACTAGGAGCGTCAGATACGCAGTATTTT
CASSRLGASDTQYF
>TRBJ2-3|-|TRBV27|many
TGTGCCAGCAGCTCCCGGGACCCCGGGACAGATACGCAGTATTTT
CASSSRDPGTDTQYF
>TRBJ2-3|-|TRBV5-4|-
TGTGCCAGCAGCTTTGGAGCCACAGATACGCAGTATTTT
CASSFGATDTQYF
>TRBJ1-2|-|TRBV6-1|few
TGTGCCAGCAGTGCCTGGACGTCAAATGGCTACACCTTC
CASSAWTSNGYTF
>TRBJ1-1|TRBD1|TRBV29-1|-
TGCAGCTCAAGTGGGGACAGTGAAGCTTTCTTT
CSSSGDSEAFF
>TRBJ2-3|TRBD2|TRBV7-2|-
TGTGCCAGCAGCCGGACTAGCGGGGGAGGTACAGATACGCAGTATTTT
CASSRTSGGGTDTQYF
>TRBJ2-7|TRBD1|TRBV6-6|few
TGTGCCAGCAGTTACTCGACCGGGACAGAGTACGAGCAGTACTTC
CASSYSTGTEYEQYF
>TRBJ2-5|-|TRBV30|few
TGTGCCTGGAGTGCGATCAGGGGAAACCAAGAGACCCAGTACTTC
CAWSAIRGNQETQYF